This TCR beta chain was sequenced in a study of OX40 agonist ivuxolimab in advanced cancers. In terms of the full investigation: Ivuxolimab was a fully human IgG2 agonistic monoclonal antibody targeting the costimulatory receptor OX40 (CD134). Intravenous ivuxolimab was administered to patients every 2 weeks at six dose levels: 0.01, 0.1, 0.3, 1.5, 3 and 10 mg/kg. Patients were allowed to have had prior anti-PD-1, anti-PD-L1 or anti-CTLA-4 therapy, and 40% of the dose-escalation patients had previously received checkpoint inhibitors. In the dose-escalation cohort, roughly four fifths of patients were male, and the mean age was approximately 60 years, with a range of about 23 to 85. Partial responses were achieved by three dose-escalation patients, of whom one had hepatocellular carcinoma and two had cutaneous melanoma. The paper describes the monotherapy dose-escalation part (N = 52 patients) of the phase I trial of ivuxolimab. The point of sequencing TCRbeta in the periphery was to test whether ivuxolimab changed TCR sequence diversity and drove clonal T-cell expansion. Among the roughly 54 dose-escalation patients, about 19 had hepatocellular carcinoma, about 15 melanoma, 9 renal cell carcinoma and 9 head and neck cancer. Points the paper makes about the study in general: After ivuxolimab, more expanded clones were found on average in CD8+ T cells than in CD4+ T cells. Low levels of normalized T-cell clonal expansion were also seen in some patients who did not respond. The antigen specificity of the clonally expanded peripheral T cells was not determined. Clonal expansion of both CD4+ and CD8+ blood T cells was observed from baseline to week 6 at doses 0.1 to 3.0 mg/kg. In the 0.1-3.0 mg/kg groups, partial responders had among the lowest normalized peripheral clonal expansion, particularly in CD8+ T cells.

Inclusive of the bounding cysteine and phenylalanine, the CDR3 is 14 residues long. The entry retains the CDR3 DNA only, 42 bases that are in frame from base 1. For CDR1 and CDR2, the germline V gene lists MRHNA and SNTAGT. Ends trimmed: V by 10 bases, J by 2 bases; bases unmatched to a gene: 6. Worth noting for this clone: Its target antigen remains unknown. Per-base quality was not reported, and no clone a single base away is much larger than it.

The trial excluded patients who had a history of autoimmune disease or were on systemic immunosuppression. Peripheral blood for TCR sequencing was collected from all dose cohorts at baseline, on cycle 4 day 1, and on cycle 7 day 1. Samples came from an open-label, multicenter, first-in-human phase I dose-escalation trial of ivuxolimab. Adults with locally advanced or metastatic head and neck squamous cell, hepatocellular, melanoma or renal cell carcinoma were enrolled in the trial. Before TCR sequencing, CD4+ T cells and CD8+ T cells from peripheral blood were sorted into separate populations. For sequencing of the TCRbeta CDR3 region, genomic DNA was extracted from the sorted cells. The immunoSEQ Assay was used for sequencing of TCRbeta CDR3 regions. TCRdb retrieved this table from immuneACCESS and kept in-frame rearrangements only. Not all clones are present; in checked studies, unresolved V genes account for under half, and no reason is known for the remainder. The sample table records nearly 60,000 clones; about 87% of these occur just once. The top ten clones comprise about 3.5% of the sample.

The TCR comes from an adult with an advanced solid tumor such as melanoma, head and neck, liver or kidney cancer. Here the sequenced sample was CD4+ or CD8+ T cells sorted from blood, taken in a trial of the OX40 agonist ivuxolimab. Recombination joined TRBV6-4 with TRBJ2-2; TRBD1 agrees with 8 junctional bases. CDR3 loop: CATSDRGNTGELFF. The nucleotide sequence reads TGTGCCACCTCCGACAGGGGCAACACCGGGGAGCTGTTTTTT.